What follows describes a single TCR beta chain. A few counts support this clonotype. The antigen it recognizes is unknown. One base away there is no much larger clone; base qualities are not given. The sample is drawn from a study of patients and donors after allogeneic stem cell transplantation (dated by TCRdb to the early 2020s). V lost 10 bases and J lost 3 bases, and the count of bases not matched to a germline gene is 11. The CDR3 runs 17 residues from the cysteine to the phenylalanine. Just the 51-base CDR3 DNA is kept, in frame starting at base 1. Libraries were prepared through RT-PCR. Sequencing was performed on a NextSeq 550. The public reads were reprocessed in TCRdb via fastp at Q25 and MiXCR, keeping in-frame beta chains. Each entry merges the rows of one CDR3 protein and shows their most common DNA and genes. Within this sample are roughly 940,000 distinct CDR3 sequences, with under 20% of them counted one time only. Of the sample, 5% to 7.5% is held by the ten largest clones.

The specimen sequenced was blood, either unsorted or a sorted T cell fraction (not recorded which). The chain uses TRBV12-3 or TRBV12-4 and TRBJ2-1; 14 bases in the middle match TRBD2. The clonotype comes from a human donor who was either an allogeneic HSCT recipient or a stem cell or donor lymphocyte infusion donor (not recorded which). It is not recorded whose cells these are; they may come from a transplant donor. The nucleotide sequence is TGTGCCACAACGGGGACTAGCGGGAGAACGGGCTACAATGAGCAGTTCTTC. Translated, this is CATTGTSGRTGYNEQFF.